This TCR beta chain was sequenced in a study of T cells in Graves' hyperthyroidism and ophthalmopathy (dated by TCRdb to between 2018 and 2021). With regard to the full study: Peripheral blood was collected at initial diagnosis, before any treatment. The paper reports TCR Vbeta CDR3 sequencing of some 140 peripheral blood samples: under 45 ophthalmopathy, fewer than 80 hyperthyroidism and around 17 progressor patients. Prospective prediction of ophthalmopathy was tested in an independent validation cohort consisting of some 20 hyperthyroidism patients and about 17 patients who later progressed to ophthalmopathy. To identify distinguishing TCR V-J signatures, a discovery cohort of around 98 patients was used, comprising some 45 with Graves' ophthalmopathy and roughly 60 with stable Graves' hyperthyroidism. After blood sampling, hyperthyroidism patients were treated with methimazole at a starting dose of 30 mg daily, and ophthalmopathy patients were treated with high-dose intravenous methylprednisolone. The study also compared thyroid tissue and blood T-cell repertoires from several Graves' hyperthyroidism patients. For training and testing, the 110 or so patients in the discovery cohort were randomly divided in a 7:3 ratio.

This clonotype was seen ten or more times. Its specific antigen is unknown. Base qualities were left out, and no much larger clone turns up one base away. A patient counted as having stable Graves' hyperthyroidism if no progression to ophthalmopathy occurred over 18 months of follow-up. Hyperthyroidism patients were aged 18 to 65 years and newly diagnosed, with disease duration of less than 2 months. Any patient with an uncontrolled infection, another autoimmune disease, pregnancy or lactation was excluded. Clinical symptoms, serum thyroxine and TRAb, thyroid ultrasound, and orbital computed tomography formed the basis for the diagnoses. Ficoll-Paque density gradient centrifugation was used to isolate PBMCs from 8 to 10 ml of fresh peripheral blood. Trizol reagent was used to extract total RNA, and RNA quality was then checked on an Agilent 2100 Bioanalyzer. V lost 5 bases and J lost 5 bases, and the count of bases not matched to a germline gene is 3. Including cysteine and phenylalanine, the CDR3 has 14 amino acids. Only the CDR3 DNA is retained, 42 bases long and in frame from the first base. CDR1 and CDR2, looked up from the germline V gene (reference sequence), are MNHEY and SMNVEV.

Study-level results and caveats: In validation, progression to ophthalmopathy was predicted by the model with 70.59% sensitivity and just over 72% specificity, a median of about 6.8 months before onset. A 13 V-J signature model separated ophthalmopathy from stable hyperthyroidism, with roughly 88% sensitivity and 81.08% specificity in cross-validation and 80%/75% in testing. Most expanded thyroid clonotypes (frequency above 0.001) were also detected in blood, a finding suggesting that blood repertoires may reflect thyroid immune responses. No statistical method was used to set the sample size in advance, and investigators knew the group allocation.

TCR beta CDR3 regions were amplified from RNA transcripts. A first-round RT-PCR of the TCR CDR3 used the HTBI primer set with the Qiagen OneStep RT-PCR kit. Libraries were constructed in a second round of multiplex PCR, after which size selection and purification were carried out. Paired-end sequencing of the libraries was performed with 100 bp reads on an Illumina HiSeq2000. Under the source paper's analysis protocol: Raw data were processed with SOAPnuke, discarding reads with adapters, uncalled bases, mean Phred below 15, or no exact constant-primer or identifier match. COPE v1.2.5 was used to merge high-quality paired reads, and clonotypes were defined as unique nucleotide sequences. Clonotypes were aligned to IMGT TRBV, TRBD and TRBJ reference segments using MiTCR v1.1. The analysis was restricted to V-J combinations with a frequency above 0.0001, which together covered 99.2% of the repertoires. A TCS score was defined as the ratio between F50 (clonal expansion) and ExV (chaos), using BLOSUM62-based TCRdist between CDR3 peptides within each V-J. Welch's t-statistics and random forest reduced 500 to 650 V-J features to 10 to 15, which were used in a naive Bayes classifier (R e1071). The public reads were reanalyzed by TCRdb: fastp trimming at Q25, MiXCR alignment, in-frame beta chains only. Rows with a matching CDR3 protein are joined into one entry that keeps the most common DNA and genes. These V and J calls originate from TCRdb's pipeline instead of the authors' own analysis. Counted in this sample were roughly 750,000 distinct CDR3 sequences; roughly 15% of them appeared once. The ten largest clonotypes hold under 9.5% of the sample.

The sequence joins TRBV27 to TRBJ2-1, and 10 bases in between align with TRBD2. The receptor was isolated from a man aged 18 to 35 with Graves' hyperthyroidism. Material for sequencing was blood. In nucleotide form, the sequence is TGTGCCAGCAGTAGCGGGAGGGCCGACAATGAGCAGTTCTTC. Translation gives CASSSGRADNEQFF.